This record concerns one T cell receptor (beta chain) sequence. Its specificity is unknown. V gave up 0 bases and J gave up 2 bases; unmatched junction bases: 6. The germline gives CDR1 GTSNPN, CDR2 SVGIG (reference sequence). The CDR3 consists of 16 residues. The data are from a study of cytomegalovirus exposure and HLA in healthy donors. For the study at large: The roughly 670 first-cohort repertoires shared a platform with the 100 to 150 validation repertoires, as reported in a later analysis. Study-wide points: Overall, some 160 TCR beta chains were annotated as cytomegalovirus-associated. A classifier reportedly called cytomegalovirus status with high sensitivity and specificity. CMV antigen specificity of a few CMV-associated chains was confirmed in vitro.

Libraries were prepared by immunoSEQ multiplex PCR; TCRdb keeps only in-frame clonotypes and omits some of them. The sample holds some 210,000 clones, about nine tenths seen once. This chain uses TRBV30 with TRBJ2-2; 7 nucleotides line up with TRBD2. The clonotype was recovered from a woman under 30 in good health and CMV-seropositive. Source material: PBMCs. The CDR3 DNA is TGTGCCTGGAGTGTTAAACCAGCGGGAAACACCGGGGAGCTGTTTTTT. It encodes CAWSVKPAGNTGELFF.